This TCR beta chain was recorded in a study of blood T cell repertoires in COVID-19. The CDR3 extends over 14 amino acids. V was clipped by 3 bases and J by 1 base, with 9 bases between them. Germline assignment: CDR1 LGHDT and CDR2 YNNKEL (reference sequence). A word on this clone: Different DNA sequences within this sample yield the same CDR3.

Data came from immunoSEQ multiplex PCR; TCRdb stores just in-frame clones and leaves some out. The sample records under 200,000 clones, 70% to 90% being singletons. The source of this sequence is a woman at least 80 years old with COVID-19, enrolled during active disease. Sequencing was done on a sample of peripheral blood. The chain employs TRBV3-1 (or the pseudogene TRBV3-2) and TRBJ1-1, with D possibly matching TRBD1 (6 bases). The DNA for the CDR3 is TGTGCCAGCAGCCAGGAACAGGGGAACACTGAAGCTTTCTTT. It translates to CASSQEQGNTEAFF.